This T cell receptor (beta chain) was sequenced for a study of cytomegalovirus exposure and HLA in healthy donors. The PCR made use of 60 Vbeta and 13 Jbeta primers. Produced via immunoSEQ multiplex PCR; TCRdb's table is partial and in-frame only. Among about 150,000 clones, around four fifths were seen once, and the ten largest hold around 4.9%. V lost 6 bases and J lost 1, with 10 bases in between. Germline loops: CDR1 ENHRY, CDR2 SYGVKD. The CDR3 is 14 residues long. Remarks on this clone: Antigen: not known.

Whole-study results and caveats: The study put 150 to 200 TCR beta chains on its list as cytomegalovirus-associated. V segments that were indistinguishable, TRBV6-2 and TRBV6-3 among them, were omitted from analysis.

Donors consisted of healthy bone marrow donors. Sequenced material: PBMCs. This clonotype originated in a girl under 18 in good health and CMV-seropositive. V gene TRBV10-3 combines with J gene TRBJ2-1, with a tentative D call TRBD1 (5 bases). The CDR3 nucleotides read TGTGCCATCAGCGGCAGGGTTTCCTACAATGAGCAGTTCTTC. It specifies CAISGRVSYNEQFF.